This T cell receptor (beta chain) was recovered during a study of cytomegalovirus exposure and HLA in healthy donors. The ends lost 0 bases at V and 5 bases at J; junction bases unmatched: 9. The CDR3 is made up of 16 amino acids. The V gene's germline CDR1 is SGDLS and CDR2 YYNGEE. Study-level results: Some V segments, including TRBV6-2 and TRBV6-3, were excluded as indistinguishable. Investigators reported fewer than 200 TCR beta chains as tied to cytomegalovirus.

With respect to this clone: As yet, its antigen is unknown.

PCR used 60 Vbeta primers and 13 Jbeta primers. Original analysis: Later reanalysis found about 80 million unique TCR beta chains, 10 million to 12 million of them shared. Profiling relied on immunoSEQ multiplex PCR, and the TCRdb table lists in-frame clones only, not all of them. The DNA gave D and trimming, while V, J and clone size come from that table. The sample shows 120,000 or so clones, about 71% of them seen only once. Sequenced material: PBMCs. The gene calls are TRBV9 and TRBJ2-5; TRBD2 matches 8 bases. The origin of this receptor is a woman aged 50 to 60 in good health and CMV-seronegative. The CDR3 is CASSVGSGSVRETQYF. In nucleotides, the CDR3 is TGTGCCAGCAGCGTAGGAAGCGGGAGTGTTAGGGAGACCCAGTACTTC. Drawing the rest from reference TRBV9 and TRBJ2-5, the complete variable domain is DSGVTQTPKHLITATGQRVTLRCSPRSGDLSVYWYQQSLDQGLQFLIQYYNGEERAKGNILERFSAQQFPDLHSELNLSSLELGDSALYFCASSVGSGSVRETQYFGPGTRLLVL.